The 30 T cell receptor beta chains presented below share a single source sample, sequenced in a study of patients and donors after allogeneic stem cell transplantation. TCRdb redid the calling of the RT-PCR reads with MiXCR, one entry per CDR3 protein. The sample consists of around 27,000 distinct CDR3 sequences, over 7% of them appearing once. The material sequenced was blood, either unsorted or a sorted T cell fraction (not recorded which). These TCRs come from a human donor who was either an allogeneic HSCT recipient or a stem cell or donor lymphocyte infusion donor (not recorded which). It is not recorded whose cells these are; they may come from a transplant donor.

The chain carries TRBV12-3 or TRBV12-4 and TRBJ1-3, with D hard to call. This CDR3 region has 11 residues. V lost 3 bases, J lost 8 bases, and 5 bases lay in between. CDR3 sequence reads: CASSFRDTIYF. The CDR3 DNA sequence: TGTGCCAGCAGTTTTCGTGACACCATATATTTT.

The chain links TRBV25-1 to TRBJ2-7, with D tentatively TRBD2 (5 bases). The CDR3 runs to 13 residues. Germline-derived CDR1 and CDR2 are MGHDK and SYGVNS. Trimming left V 8 bases short and J 9 bases short, with 20 bases between. CDR3 coding DNA: TGTGCCAGCTCCCTCCTACGGGATATTGGGCAGTACTTC. This codes for CASSLLRDIGQYF.

The chain employs TRBV6-1 and TRBJ1-6; perhaps TRBD1 as D (6 bases). V shed 0 bases and J shed 6 bases, with 9 bases lying between them. The germline gives CDR1 MNHNS, CDR2 SASEGT. The CDR3 has 15 residues. The CDR3 protein is CASSEAGGGNSPLHF. CDR3 bases: TGTGCCAGCAGTGAAGCAGGGGGGGGTAATTCACCCCTCCACTTT.

This clonotype was counted many times. V and J are TRBV24-1 and TRBJ1-2, with D hard to call. V lost 2 bases to trimming and J lost 4 bases, with 4 bases between them. The CDR3 length is 12 residues. Germline assignment: CDR1 KGHDR and CDR2 SFDVKD. CDR3 region: CATSDSGYGYTF. Written as DNA, the CDR3 is TGTGCCACCAGTGATTCAGGCTATGGCTACACCTTC.

The sample holds a few counts of this clonotype. V gene TRBV19 combines with J gene TRBJ2-5; 10 bases align to TRBD2. Per the germline V gene, CDR1 is LNHDA and CDR2 is SQIVND (reference sequence). Trimming removed 2 bases from V and 5 bases from J; junction bases left unmatched: 14. The CDR3 covers 18 residues. CDR3 sequence reads: CASSILPWSSGRSETQYF. The CDR3 DNA reads as TGTGCCAGTAGTATACTCCCTTGGTCTAGCGGGAGAAGTGAGACCCAGTACTTC. Full variable domain (missing parts from reference TRBV19 and TRBJ2-5): DGGITQSPKYLFRKEGQNVTLSCEQNLNHDAMYWYRQDPGQGLRLIYYSQIVNDFQKGDIAEGYSVSREKKESFPLTVTSAQKNPTAFYLCASSILPWSSGRSETQYFGPGTRLLVL.

This clonotype came up many times. The chain couples TRBV20-1 to TRBJ1-5, with 8 bases that match TRBD1. The CDR3 has 13 amino acids. The junction had 2 bases not matched to a gene; V was cut back by 0 bases and J by 7 bases. Germline CDR1 reads DFQATT; CDR2 reads SNEGSKA (reference sequence). CDR3 DNA sequence: TGCAGTGCTAGAGAGAACAGGGGGCAGCCCCAGCATTTT. Amino acids: CSARENRGQPQHF.

This clonotype was recorded a few times. This chain links TRBV5-6 with TRBJ2-7; a possible D gene is TRBD1 (6 bases). This CDR3 region has 16 residues. The V end was cut by 4 bases, the J end by 6 bases, with 23 bases between. Germline V gene lookup returns CDR1 SGHDT and CDR2 YYEEEE. CDR3 residues: CASSLSRDKFVGEQYF. The CDR3, as DNA: TGTGCCAGCAGCCTATCCCGGGACAAATTTGTTGGCGAGCAGTACTTC.

The chain is built from TRBV28 and TRBJ1-2; D unresolved. Deletions cut 6 bases from V and 1 base from J, with 6 bases between. This CDR3 is built from 12 residues. CDR1 is MDHEN and CDR2 is SYDVKM in the germline V gene. This chain's CDR3 is CASSSDNYGYTF. CDR3 nucleotides: TGTGCCAGCAGCTCGGATAACTATGGCTACACCTTC.

This clonotype has at least ten counts. The rearrangement joins TRBV6-2 or TRBV6-3 to TRBJ1-2, with D uncertain. The V gene lost 5 bases and the J gene lost 4 bases, with 11 bases spanning the gap. This CDR3 comprises 13 residues. CDR1 MNHEY and CDR2 SVGEGT come from the germline V gene. The CDR3 region has the DNA TGTGCCAGCAGTGACGGGGATTTCTATGGCTACACCTTC. Its protein product is CASSDGDFYGYTF.

Only a few counts were recorded for this clonotype. The genes are TRBV10-3 and TRBJ2-7; D tentatively fits TRBD1 or TRBD2 (5 bases each). Germline CDR1 reads ENHRY; CDR2 reads SYGVKD. The CDR3 extends over 14 amino acids. Deletions cut 3 bases from V and 2 bases from J, with 11 bases between. The CDR3 nucleotides are TGTGCCATCAGTGATAGAGGGGCTACCTACGAGCAGTACTTC. Protein product: CAISDRGATYEQYF.

In this sample, this clonotype turned up many times. This chain links TRBV7-9 with TRBJ1-2; 7 nucleotides match TRBD1. The CDR3 has 15 residues. Germline loops: CDR1 SEHNR, CDR2 FQNEAQ (reference sequence). The V gene end was trimmed by 0 bases and the J gene end by 2 bases; junction bases not matched to a gene: 3. The CDR3: CASSLAGQRNYGYTF. The DNA for the CDR3 is TGTGCCAGCAGCTTAGCGGGACAGAGGAACTATGGCTACACCTTC.

The V gene is TRBV20-1, the J gene TRBJ2-5, with 8 bases lining up with TRBD1. This CDR3 comprises 15 residues. The germline gives CDR1 DFQATT, CDR2 SNEGSKA (reference sequence). V lost 5 bases, J lost 5 bases, and 13 bases stayed unmatched. CDR3 amino acids: CSAPRGQGARETQYF. DNA for the CDR3: TGCAGTGCTCCGAGAGGGCAGGGGGCGCGGGAGACCCAGTACTTC.

This clonotype was counted between two and nine times. In DNA, the CDR3 is TGTGCCAGCTCACCGGGCACCAGCTCCTATAATTCACCCCTCCACTTT. Protein: CASSPGTSSYNSPLHF. The chain couples TRBV18 to TRBJ1-6, with unresolved D. Per the germline V gene, CDR1 is KGHSH and CDR2 is LQKENI. Deletions cut 3 bases from V and 0 bases from J, with 9 bases between. This CDR3 is built from 16 residues.

Concerning this clonotype itself: This may be a read error: a much more frequent sequence differs by one nucleotide. CDR3 loop: CTSSLRQNRETQYF. CDR3 DNA: TGTACCAGCAGCTTAAGACAGAACAGAGAGACCCAGTACTTC. The rearrangement uses TRBV7-9 and TRBJ2-5; a possible D gene is TRBD1 (5 bases). The V gene's germline CDR1 is SEHNR and CDR2 FQNEAQ (reference sequence). The CDR3 covers 14 residues.

This chain links TRBV20-1 with TRBJ1-3; D gene uncertain. This CDR3 contains 13 residues. V was pared by 3 bases and J by 11 bases, with 17 bases between. CDR1 and CDR2 from the germline V gene are DFQATT and SNEGSKA (reference sequence). CDR3 amino acids: CSARSGPTLSIYF. CDR3 nucleotide sequence: TGCAGTGCTAGGTCCGGGCCCACACTCTCCATATATTTT.

This clonotype was observed a few times. The chain combines TRBV7-9 with TRBJ1-5; maybe TRBD1 (6 bases). V dropped 5 bases and J dropped 3 bases, with 17 bases sitting between them. Germline V CDR1 and CDR2: SEHNR, FQNEAQ (reference sequence). This CDR3 is built from 16 residues. Here the CDR3 reads CASSAAGTSFNQPQHF. The CDR3, as DNA: TGTGCCAGCAGCGCGGCCGGGACATCCTTCAATCAGCCCCAGCATTTT.

This clonotype was counted ten times or more. The chain is built from TRBV29-1 and TRBJ2-1; 14 bases align to TRBD2. CDR1 SQVTM and CDR2 ANQGSEA come from the germline V gene. There are 15 residues in the CDR3. The V and J ends lost 7 bases and 8 bases, in that order; junction bases with no gene match: 10. CDR3 loop: CSESIGTSGGDEQFF. The CDR3 coding sequence is TGCAGCGAATCCATCGGGACTAGCGGGGGAGATGAGCAGTTCTTC.

This clonotype was detected many times. The chain combines TRBV6-5 with TRBJ1-1, with 8 bases matching TRBD1. The CDR3 contains 14 residues. CDR1 and CDR2 from the germline V gene are MNHEY and SVGAGI. The J segment lost 5 bases and the V segment lost 0 bases, leaving 2 bases of the junction unmatched. The CDR3 DNA is TGTGCCAGCAGTTACTCAGGACAGGGAACTGAAGCTTTCTTT. Amino acids: CASSYSGQGTEAFF.

This clonotype has ten or more counts. The chain uses TRBV28 and TRBJ2-7, with 7 bases lining up with TRBD2. Germline CDR1 is MDHEN and CDR2 is SYDVKM. The CDR3 has 13 amino acids. The chain's CDR3 is CANQRGGSREQYF. The CDR3 DNA is TGTGCTAACCAAAGGGGAGGGTCGCGCGAGCAGTACTTC.

This clonotype has more than one count but fewer than ten. This chain connects TRBV9 to TRBJ1-2; D is ambiguous. Germline V CDR1 and CDR2: SGDLS, YYNGEE. V was shortened by 0 bases and J by 4 bases, with 7 bases between the two germline ends. The CDR3 totals 13 residues. CDR3 coding DNA: TGTGCCAGCAGCGTAGGGGGAGCCTATGGCTACACCTTC. Protein: CASSVGGAYGYTF.

The chain recombines TRBV20-1 with TRBJ1-4, with no clear D. The germline gives CDR1 DFQATT, CDR2 SNEGSKA (reference sequence). V dropped 1 base and J dropped 5 bases, with 5 bases sitting between them. The CDR3 contains 12 residues. CDR3 DNA sequence: TGCAGTGCTAGAGGCTTGAATGAAAAACTGTTTTTT. This sequence encodes CSARGLNEKLFF.

This clonotype has just a few counts. This chain links TRBV9 with TRBJ2-3; 15 bases agree with TRBD2. In germline, CDR1 is SGDLS, CDR2 YYNGEE. V shed 3 bases, J shed 6 bases, and the junction held 8 bases outside the gene matches. The CDR3 contains 17 residues. The CDR3 DNA reads TGTGCCAGCAGCGACAGTGGGACTAGCGGGAGGCTTGATACGCAGTATTTT. Translation gives CASSDSGTSGRLDTQYF.

This clonotype was detected ten times or more. V gene TRBV12-3 or TRBV12-4 combines with J gene TRBJ1-5, with 7 bases aligning to TRBD1. The trim removed 6 bases at V and 7 bases at J, leaving 9 bases unmatched. The CDR3 consists of 14 residues. DNA for the CDR3: TGTGCCAGCAGAAAAACAGGGGACGGGCAGCCCCAGCATTTT. It specifies CASRKTGDGQPQHF.

This clonotype has ten or more counts. The rearrangement joins TRBV20-1 to TRBJ2-1; D possibly corresponds to TRBD2 (6 bases). This CDR3 contains 14 residues. Germline CDR1 and CDR2: DFQATT and SNEGSKA (reference sequence). V gave up 7 bases and J gave up 0 bases, with 13 bases separating them. The CDR3 nucleotides read TGCAGTGTTCCGGGACTGAACTCCTACAATGAGCAGTTCTTC. Translation gives CSVPGLNSYNEQFF.

This clonotype was found a few times. The chain is built from TRBV10-3 and TRBJ1-2; 9 nucleotides match TRBD1. The CDR3 loop spans 14 amino acids. Germline V gene sequence: CDR1 ENHRY, CDR2 SYGVKD. Trimming at V came to 10 bases and at J to 3 bases, leaving 9 bases not matched to a gene. DNA of the CDR3: TGTGCCAGCCGACGGGACAGGGAGTACTATGGCTACACCTTC. Its translation: CASRRDREYYGYTF.

Many counts were recorded for this clonotype. The chain links TRBV20-1 to TRBJ1-1; TRBD1 matches 8 bases. Germline lookup yields CDR1 DFQATT and CDR2 SNEGSKA (reference sequence). The CDR3 covers 14 residues. CDR3 sequence: CSVEGRQGKSEAFF. The CDR3 DNA reads as TGCAGCGTCGAGGGCAGACAGGGGAAGTCTGAAGCTTTCTTT.

This clonotype was seen at least ten times. The V gene is TRBV11-2, the J gene TRBJ2-6; D call uncertain. Germline lookup yields CDR1 SGHAT and CDR2 FQNNGV. The V and J ends lost 5 bases and 1 base respectively, with 6 bases between them. The CDR3 consists of 14 residues. CDR3 residues: CASSRRSGANVLTF. The CDR3 nucleotides are TGTGCCAGCAGCCGCCGATCTGGGGCCAACGTCCTGACTTTC. Combining the CDR3 with reference TRBV11-2 and TRBJ2-6 gives the whole variable domain EAGVAQSPRYKIIEKRQSVAFWCNPISGHATLYWYQQILGQGPKLLIQFQNNGVVDDSQLPKDRFSAERLKGVDSTLKIQPAKLEDSAVYLCASSRRSGANVLTFGAGSRLTVL.

This chain connects TRBV16 to TRBJ1-6, with TRBD1 matching 8 bases. After removal of 2 bases from V and 8 bases from J, the junction contained 5 bases not matched to a gene. CDR3 length equals 15 residues. From germline, CDR1 is KGHSY and CDR2 FQNENV. Here the CDR3 reads CASSQGGQGYSPLHF. CDR3 coding DNA: TGTGCCAGCAGCCAAGGAGGACAGGGCTATTCACCCCTCCACTTT.

The rearrangement joins TRBV5-4 to TRBJ2-5; tentatively, D is TRBD2 (6 bases). V lost 5 bases, J lost 5 bases, and 16 bases lay in between. Germline loops: CDR1 SGHNT, CDR2 YYREEE (reference sequence). The CDR3 is 14 residues long. The CDR3 is CASSFGRGRETQYF. CDR3 coding DNA: TGTGCCAGCAGTTTCGGGAGAGGTCGGGAGACCCAGTACTTC. Combining the CDR3 with reference TRBV5-4 and TRBJ2-5 gives the whole variable domain ETGVTQSPTHLIKTRGQQVTLRCSSQSGHNTVSWYQQALGQGPQFIFQYYREEENGRGNFPPRFSGLQFPNYSSELNVNALELDDSALYLCASSFGRGRETQYFGPGTRLLVL.

This clonotype was found a few times. This CDR3 reads CASRPGDNNEQFF. CDR3 nucleotide sequence: TGCGCCAGCAGACCGGGGGATAACAATGAGCAGTTCTTC. The rearrangement uses TRBV5-1 and TRBJ2-1; possibly TRBD2 for D (6 bases). Germline V gene lookup returns CDR1 SGHRS and CDR2 YFSETQ. The CDR3 runs 13 residues. Trimming took off 5 bases at V and 5 bases at J, with 11 bases between the two ends. The entire variable domain, with the rest obtained from reference TRBV5-1 and TRBJ2-1, is as follows: KAGVTQTPRYLIKTRGQQVTLSCSPISGHRSVSWYQQTPGQGLQFLFEYFSETQRNKGNFPGRFSGRQFSNSRSEMNVSTLELGDSALYLCASRPGDNNEQFFGPGTRLTVL.